This TCR beta chain was sequenced for a study of T cells in Graves' hyperthyroidism and ophthalmopathy. To note about this clonotype: No antigen is known for it. One base away lies a much larger clone, so this may be a sequencing read error. The conserved phenylalanine or tryptophan normally closing the CDR3 is absent here, so this likely arose from a read error.

The source material, RNA transcripts, was used to amplify TCR beta CDR3 regions. An initial round of RT-PCR targeting the TCR CDR3 relied on the HTBI primer set. TCRdb recomputed calls from the multiplex PCR reads with MiXCR, one row per CDR3 protein. The sample lists nearly 750,000 distinct CDR3 sequences; approximately 40% were seen once. Study-level points and caveats: A median roughly 6.6 months before onset, the model predicted ophthalmopathy.

Hyperthyroidism in the patients, aged 18 to 65, was newly diagnosed and under 2 months in duration. Trimming removed 7 bases from V and 10 bases from J; junction bases left unmatched: 5. The CDR3 is made up of 13 amino acids. Germline CDR1 SGHTA, CDR2 FQGNSA. Sequencing was performed on blood. The chain couples TRBV7-2 to TRBJ1-6, with 9 bases aligning to TRBD1. This clonotype was obtained from a middle-aged woman with Graves' hyperthyroidism. The CDR3 loop is CASTRQGGSPLHL. The CDR3 DNA is TGTGCCAGCACAAGACAGGGGGGGTCACCCCTCCACCTT.